This entry lists 19 T cell receptor beta chains sequenced from one sample in a study of glioma-infiltrating T cells. Amplification of TCR alpha and beta CDR3 regions from RNA used iRepertoire nested multiplex PCR. Each CDR3 protein gets one entry after TCRdb re-called the multiplex PCR reads with MiXCR. The sample has some 130,000 distinct CDR3 sequences; around 23% are singletons. Sequencing used glioma tissue, nonneoplastic brain tissue, or PBMCs (not recorded which). These receptors originate from a human donor with low-grade glioma or glioblastoma, undergoing nonglioma brain surgery, or in good health (not recorded which).

The chain employs TRBV20-1 and TRBJ1-2; D might be TRBD1 (5 bases). The CDR3 length is 12 residues. Per the germline V gene, CDR1 is DFQATT and CDR2 is SNEGSKA (reference sequence). Trimming took 6 bases from V and 2 from J, leaving 10 bases between them. The CDR3 region is CSASDRNYGYTF. CDR3 DNA sequence: TGCAGTGCCAGCGACAGAAACTATGGCTACACCTTC.

The rearrangement links TRBV20-1 to TRBJ2-1; perhaps D is TRBD1 or TRBD2 (5 bases each). CDR1 and CDR2 from the germline V gene are DFQATT and SNEGSKA (reference sequence). The CDR3 runs to 15 residues. V lost 6 bases and J 4 bases, leaving 19 bases between the germline ends. CDR3 region: CSAPGTVGKYNEQFF. CDR3 in DNA: TGCAGTGCGCCCGGGACCGTGGGCAAATACAATGAGCAGTTCTTC.

This clonotype was picked up a small number of times. The chain uses TRBV2 and TRBJ2-1; 8 nucleotides match TRBD2. V lost 2 bases and J lost 5; bases outside the gene matches: 5. Per the germline V gene, CDR1 is SNHLY and CDR2 is FYNNEI. CDR3 size: 15 residues. CDR3 sequence reads: CASSERTSRNNEQFF. CDR3 in DNA: TGTGCCAGCAGTGAACGGACTAGCAGAAACAATGAGCAGTTCTTC.

This clonotype showed up many times. The gene calls are TRBV20-1 and TRBJ2-5; a weak D match, TRBD2 (6 bases). The CDR3 is 10 amino acids. Per the germline V gene, CDR1 is DFQATT and CDR2 is SNEGSKA (reference sequence). Trimming shortened V by 5 bases and J by 5 bases, and 6 bases separated the two germline ends. Written as DNA, the CDR3 is TGCAGTGCTCGGGGGGAGACCCAGTACTTC. Translating it yields CSARGETQYF.

Concerning this clonotype itself: Being one base from a much bigger clone, this may be a read error. This chain joins TRBV7-2 and TRBJ2-2; tentative D call: TRBD2 (5 bases). Germline CDR1 and CDR2: SGHTA and FQGNSA. The CDR3 has 13 amino acids. This CDR3 is CASSLKYTGELSF. The CDR3 DNA is TGTGCCAGCAGCCTAAAGTACACCGGGGAGCTGTCTTTT.

The chain is built from TRBV2 and TRBJ1-6; the D gene is possibly TRBD1 (5 bases). This CDR3 has 18 amino acids. Germline CDR1 and CDR2: SNHLY and FYNNEI. Trimming pared 7 bases from V and 7 bases from J, leaving 26 bases between. In DNA form, the CDR3 reads TGTGCCAGCATCCTAACCCGGGGCCTTTACGGCCTAAATTCACCCCTCCACTTT. It encodes CASILTRGLYGLNSPLHF.

The genes are TRBV20-1 and TRBJ1-1, with 10 bases fitting TRBD1. CDR1 DFQATT and CDR2 SNEGSKA come from the germline V gene (reference sequence). CDR3 length: 15 residues. J was trimmed by 4 bases and V by 6 bases; bases with no gene match: 11. The CDR3 DNA reads TGCAGTGCGACCGCCGGGACAGGGGCCCGCACTGAAGCTTTCTTT. Its translation is CSATAGTGARTEAFF.

This clonotype was seen only a few times. The gene calls are TRBV7-2 and TRBJ1-3; perhaps TRBD1 as D (5 bases). This CDR3 region has 15 residues. Trimming took off 4 bases at V and 4 bases at J, with 14 bases between the two ends. The germline gives CDR1 SGHTA, CDR2 FQGNSA. CDR3 DNA sequence: TGTGCCAGCAGCTCCTACACAGGTTCCGGAAACACCATATATTTT. Protein product: CASSSYTGSGNTIYF.

With respect to this clonotype: A read error may account for a junction end that differs from germline. This chain uses TRBV6-2 or TRBV6-3 with TRBJ2-1, with D perhaps TRBD2 (6 bases). The CDR3 runs to 11 residues. Germline V gene lookup returns CDR1 MNHEY and CDR2 SVGEGT. CDR3 in DNA: TGTGCCAGCAGTCGGACTAATGAGAAGTTCTTC. This codes for CASSRTNEKFF.

There are a few counts of this clonotype. The rearrangement links TRBV7-9 to TRBJ1-5, with 8 nucleotides matching TRBD1. CDR1 is SEHNR, CDR2 FQNEAQ, per germline (reference sequence). CDR3 length: 15 amino acids. V lost 9 bases, J lost 7 bases, and 14 bases stayed unmatched. DNA of the CDR3: TGTGCCAGTAGTATCGGTGACAGGGGACGACAGCCCCAGCATTTT. It specifies CASSIGDRGRQPQHF.

The gene calls are TRBV12-3 or TRBV12-4 and TRBJ2-3; no reliable D call. With 4 bases removed from V and 3 bases from J, the gap between germline ends came to 11 bases. The CDR3 consists of 14 residues. CDR3 in amino acids: CASSSRATTDTQYF. The CDR3 DNA reads as TGTGCCAGCAGTTCCAGAGCGACGACAGATACGCAGTATTTT.

As regards this clonotype: Since a much larger clone is just one base distant, this may be a read error. The chain has TRBV20-1 and TRBJ1-2, with D perhaps TRBD1 (5 bases). The CDR3 runs 13 residues. The germline V gene has CDR1 DFQATT and CDR2 SNEGSKA (reference sequence). In nucleotides, the CDR3 is TGCAGTACTAGAGTACAGGCCACCTATGGCTACACCTTC. Protein product: CSTRVQATYGYTF.

This clonotype was detected ten times or more. CDR3: CASSSPRSMYGYTF. The CDR3 bases are TGTGCCAGCAGTTCCCCCAGGTCGATGTATGGCTACACCTTC. This chain uses TRBV27 with TRBJ1-2; no clear D. The germline CDR1 and CDR2 sequences are MNHEY and SMNVEV (reference sequence). This CDR3 comprises 14 residues. The V and J ends lost 4 bases and 5 bases respectively, with 14 bases between them.

J is TRBJ2-1 and V is TRBV7-2; 11 bases fit TRBD2. This CDR3 region has 16 residues. The V gene's germline CDR1 is SGHTA and CDR2 FQGNSA. After removal of 2 bases from V and 6 bases from J, the junction contained 6 bases not matched to a gene. CDR3 sequence reads: CASSLLLAGDCNEQFF. The CDR3 nucleotides are TGTGCCAGCAGCTTACTACTAGCGGGGGATTGCAATGAGCAGTTCTTC.

The genes are TRBV11-2 and TRBJ1-6; D perhaps matches TRBD1 (5 bases). This CDR3 is 15 amino acids long. Germline lookup yields CDR1 SGHAT and CDR2 FQNNGV. V gave up 5 bases and J gave up 7 bases, with 15 bases separating them. CDR3 nucleotides: TGTGCCAGCAGCACCCAGGGTAGGGGAAATTCACCCCTCCACTTT. Translating gives CASSTQGRGNSPLHF.

There are many counts of this clonotype. The chain has TRBV20-1 and TRBJ2-6, with D hard to call. CDR1 is DFQATT, CDR2 SNEGSKA, per germline (reference sequence). This CDR3 is 13 amino acids long. The germline V and J ends were trimmed by 5 bases and 0 bases, with 5 bases remaining between them. CDR3 DNA: TGCAGTGCTGGGATCTCTGGGGCCAACGTCCTGACTTTC. Translation gives CSAGISGANVLTF.

This chain joins TRBV7-2 and TRBJ2-1, with D unclear. V lost 3 bases and J lost 2, with 5 bases in between. Germline assignment: CDR1 SGHTA and CDR2 FQGNSA. The CDR3 is 13 amino acids. CDR3 sequence reads: CASSLQAYNEQFF. DNA for the CDR3: TGTGCCAGCAGCTTGCAAGCCTACAATGAGCAGTTCTTC.

There are a few counts of this clonotype. The chain has TRBV6-6 and TRBJ2-2, with D unclear. The CDR3 is made up of 13 amino acids. In germline, CDR1 is MNHNY, CDR2 SVGAGI (reference sequence). The germline V and J ends were trimmed by 0 bases and 8 bases, with 7 bases remaining between them. DNA of the CDR3: TGTGCCAGCAGTTACTCGTACCGAGGGGAGCTGTTTTTT. Translation gives CASSYSYRGELFF.

This clonotype appeared many times. The CDR3 region has the DNA TGTGCCAGCAGTTACTCGACGGGTTTACTTGAGCAGTACGTC. Translated: CASSYSTGLLEQYV. The chain uses TRBV6-2 or TRBV6-3 and TRBJ2-7; no definite D call. V was clipped by 0 bases and J by 7 bases, with 13 bases between them. The germline V gene has CDR1 MNHEY and CDR2 SVGEGT. The CDR3 runs 14 residues.